The rows below give T cell receptor beta chains drawn from one sample of a study of blood T cell repertoires in COVID-19. Libraries were prepared by immunoSEQ multiplex PCR; TCRdb keeps only in-frame clonotypes and omits some of them. The table has 65,000 to 90,000 clones, around nine tenths seen once. The sequenced sample consisted of peripheral blood. Receptors originate from a human donor in a cohort sampled during active COVID-19. CDR3s include the opening cysteine and the closing phenylalanine or tryptophan. Fields, in order: CDR3 protein, CDR3 DNA, D gene, J gene, clone size, V gene. The D gene is left open where the match is weak. Expanded clones get a size class; other rows say once, few or many, or leave the size out.

CDR3 protein: CASSFGGANSPLHF
CDR3 DNA: TGTGCCAGTAGTTTTGGAGGGGCTAATTCACCCCTCCACTTT
D gene: -
J gene: TRBJ1-6
clone size: -
V gene: TRBV19

CDR3 protein: CAWSQWGLSGYTF
CDR3 DNA: TGTGCCTGGAGTCAATGGGGGCTGTCCGGCTACACCTTC
D gene: -
J gene: TRBJ1-2
clone size: -
V gene: TRBV30

CDR3 protein: CASSFLQGGSPLHF
CDR3 DNA: TGTGCCAGCAGCTTTCTGCAGGGGGGTTCACCCCTCCACTTT
D gene: TRBD1
J gene: TRBJ1-6
clone size: -
V gene: TRBV7-2

CDR3 protein: CASRPRGSGELFF
CDR3 DNA: TGTGCCAGCAGACCTCGGGGGAGCGGGGAGCTGTTTTTT
D gene: -
J gene: TRBJ2-2
clone size: -
V gene: TRBV25-1

CDR3 protein: CAWSKQSSWAEKLFF
CDR3 DNA: TGTGCCTGGAGTAAACAGTCAAGCTGGGCTGAAAAACTGTTTTTT
D gene: -
J gene: TRBJ1-4
clone size: -
V gene: TRBV30

CDR3 protein: CASSGGRNTEAFF
CDR3 DNA: TGTGCCAGCAGTGGGGGCAGGAACACTGAAGCTTTCTTT
D gene: -
J gene: TRBJ1-1
clone size: -
V gene: TRBV28

CDR3 protein: CASSGGTSGVEETQYF
CDR3 DNA: TGTGCCAGCAGTGGGGGGACTAGCGGGGTGGAAGAGACCCAGTACTTC
D gene: TRBD2
J gene: TRBJ2-5
clone size: -
V gene: TRBV6-6

CDR3 protein: CASSLVQGNNYGYTF
CDR3 DNA: TGCGCCAGCAGCTTGGTCCAGGGGAATAACTATGGCTACACCTTC
D gene: -
J gene: TRBJ1-2
clone size: -
V gene: TRBV5-1

CDR3 protein: CSLDTGVNGNEQFF
CDR3 DNA: TGCAGCCTGGATACAGGGGTGAATGGCAATGAGCAGTTCTTC
D gene: TRBD1
J gene: TRBJ2-1
clone size: -
V gene: TRBV29-1

CDR3 protein: CASSLQRRTEAFF
CDR3 DNA: TGTGCCAGCAGCTTGCAACGGAGGACTGAAGCTTTCTTT
D gene: -
J gene: TRBJ1-1
clone size: -
V gene: TRBV5-6

CDR3 protein: CASSWGWDIYTGELFF
CDR3 DNA: TGTGCCAGCAGCTGGGGGTGGGACATCTACACCGGGGAGCTGTTTTTT
D gene: -
J gene: TRBJ2-2
clone size: -
V gene: TRBV5-4

CDR3 protein: CASRFKGGVSTDTQYF
CDR3 DNA: TGTGCCAGCAGATTCAAGGGGGGGGTTAGCACAGATACGCAGTATTTT
D gene: -
J gene: TRBJ2-3
clone size: -
V gene: TRBV6-6

CDR3 protein: CASSLAQIPGELFF
CDR3 DNA: TGTGCCAGCAGCTTAGCGCAGATCCCCGGGGAGCTGTTTTTT
D gene: -
J gene: TRBJ2-2
clone size: -
V gene: TRBV7-2

CDR3 protein: CASSRQGATGELFF
CDR3 DNA: TGCGCCAGCAGCCGCCAGGGTGCCACCGGGGAGCTGTTTTTT
D gene: -
J gene: TRBJ2-2
clone size: few
V gene: TRBV5-1

CDR3 protein: CASSLQGASYNEQFF
CDR3 DNA: TGCGCCAGCAGCTTACAGGGGGCCTCCTACAATGAGCAGTTCTTC
D gene: TRBD1
J gene: TRBJ2-1
clone size: -
V gene: TRBV5-1

CDR3 protein: CASSPPGGWIDTQYF
CDR3 DNA: TGTGCCAGCAGCCCCCCGGGGGGCTGGATAGATACGCAGTATTTT
D gene: -
J gene: TRBJ2-3
clone size: once
V gene: TRBV7-2

CDR3 protein: CASRPSRGAGEETQYF
CDR3 DNA: TGTGCCAGCAGACCAAGCCGGGGAGCGGGGGAAGAGACCCAGTACTTC
D gene: TRBD2
J gene: TRBJ2-5
clone size: -
V gene: TRBV11-2

CDR3 protein: CASSPRGTKTTNEKLFF
CDR3 DNA: TGTGCCAGCAGCCCAAGGGGGACAAAAACAACTAATGAAAAACTGTTTTTT
D gene: -
J gene: TRBJ1-4
clone size: few
V gene: TRBV11-2

CDR3 protein: CASSFTGIGEKLFF
CDR3 DNA: TGTGCCAGCAGCTTCACAGGGATAGGTGAAAAACTGTTTTTT
D gene: -
J gene: TRBJ1-4
clone size: -
V gene: TRBV7-9

CDR3 protein: CASSSTGTELFF
CDR3 DNA: TGTGCCAGCAGTTCGACCGGGACAGAACTGTTTTTT
D gene: TRBD1
J gene: TRBJ1-4
clone size: -
V gene: TRBV6-5

CDR3 protein: CASSDRGKETQYF
CDR3 DNA: TGCGCCAGCAGTGATAGGGGGAAAGAGACCCAGTACTTC
D gene: -
J gene: TRBJ2-5
clone size: -
V gene: TRBV10-2

CDR3 protein: CASSQGIGTEAFF
CDR3 DNA: TGTGCCAGCAGCCAGGGGATAGGCACTGAAGCTTTCTTT
D gene: -
J gene: TRBJ1-1
clone size: -
V gene: TRBV12-3/TRBV12-4

CDR3 protein: CSVKDRGRVETQYF
CDR3 DNA: TGCAGCGTGAAGGACAGGGGGCGAGTAGAGACCCAGTACTTC
D gene: TRBD1
J gene: TRBJ2-5
clone size: -
V gene: TRBV29-1

CDR3 protein: CASRTDLTGANVLTF
CDR3 DNA: TGTGCCAGCAGGACAGATCTCACTGGGGCCAACGTCCTGACTTTC
D gene: -
J gene: TRBJ2-6
clone size: -
V gene: TRBV2

CDR3 protein: CATSDLPNRGIGNTIYF
CDR3 DNA: TGTGCCACCAGTGATTTGCCCAACAGGGGAATTGGAAACACCATATATTTT
D gene: TRBD1
J gene: TRBJ1-3
clone size: -
V gene: TRBV24-1

CDR3 protein: CASSPDTGTDIQYF
CDR3 DNA: TGTGCCAGCAGCCCGGACACCGGCACCGACATTCAGTACTTC
D gene: -
J gene: TRBJ2-4
clone size: -
V gene: TRBV7-2

CDR3 protein: CASSGPDNSPLHF
CDR3 DNA: TGCGCCAGCAGTGGCCCCGATAATTCACCCCTCCACTTT
D gene: -
J gene: TRBJ1-6
clone size: -
V gene: TRBV5-1

CDR3 protein: CASSRGQGTDTQYF
CDR3 DNA: TGTGCCAGCTCTCGTGGACAGGGCACAGATACGCAGTATTTT
D gene: TRBD1
J gene: TRBJ2-3
clone size: -
V gene: TRBV18

CDR3 protein: CASSERDRANTEAFF
CDR3 DNA: TGTGCCAGCAGTGAAAGGGACAGGGCGAACACTGAAGCTTTCTTT
D gene: TRBD1
J gene: TRBJ1-1
clone size: few
V gene: TRBV6-1

CDR3 protein: CASSPLAGGSYNEQFF
CDR3 DNA: TGCGCCAGCAGCCCATTAGCGGGGGGGTCCTACAATGAGCAGTTCTTC
D gene: TRBD2
J gene: TRBJ2-1
clone size: -
V gene: TRBV5-1

CDR3 protein: CASSDRNTEAFF
CDR3 DNA: TGTGCCAGCAGTGATAGGAACACTGAAGCTTTCTTT
D gene: -
J gene: TRBJ1-1
clone size: -
V gene: TRBV2

CDR3 protein: CASGLVLGEGHLNEAFF
CDR3 DNA: TGTGCTAGTGGTTTGGTTTTGGGGGAGGGGCACCTCAATGAAGCTTTCTTT
D gene: -
J gene: TRBJ1-1
clone size: -
V gene: TRBV12-5

CDR3 protein: CASSLSGQGFQETQYF
CDR3 DNA: TGTGCCAGCAGTTTATCAGGACAGGGGTTCCAAGAGACCCAGTACTTC
D gene: TRBD1
J gene: TRBJ2-5
clone size: few
V gene: TRBV28

CDR3 protein: CASSVGQGDYGYTF
CDR3 DNA: TGTGCCAGCAGCGTCGGACAGGGGGACTATGGCTACACCTTC
D gene: TRBD1
J gene: TRBJ1-2
clone size: -
V gene: TRBV9

CDR3 protein: CSVETGRETQYF
CDR3 DNA: TGCAGCGTTGAGACAGGCAGGGAGACCCAGTACTTC
D gene: -
J gene: TRBJ2-5
clone size: -
V gene: TRBV29-1

CDR3 protein: CASRRDRVTEKLFF
CDR3 DNA: TGTGCCAGTAGGAGAGACAGGGTTACCGAAAAACTGTTTTTT
D gene: TRBD1
J gene: TRBJ1-4
clone size: -
V gene: TRBV19

CDR3 protein: CASSAATAGANVLTF
CDR3 DNA: TGTGCCAGCAGCGCAGCGACAGCCGGGGCCAACGTCCTGACTTTC
D gene: -
J gene: TRBJ2-6
clone size: -
V gene: TRBV9

CDR3 protein: CASSYSQGIGQYF
CDR3 DNA: TGTGCCAGCAGTTACTCACAGGGAATTGGGCAGTACTTC
D gene: -
J gene: TRBJ2-7
clone size: -
V gene: TRBV6-5

CDR3 protein: CASSSRTSGGQWQFF
CDR3 DNA: TGTGCCAGCAGTTCACGGACTAGCGGGGGGCAGTGGCAGTTCTTC
D gene: TRBD2
J gene: TRBJ2-1
clone size: -
V gene: TRBV27

CDR3 protein: CASSLGGRPADTQYF
CDR3 DNA: TGTGCCAGCAGCTTAGGGGGCAGGCCCGCAGATACGCAGTATTTT
D gene: -
J gene: TRBJ2-3
clone size: -
V gene: TRBV7-2

CDR3 protein: CASRYRDTEAFF
CDR3 DNA: TGTGCCAGTAGGTACCGGGACACTGAAGCTTTCTTT
D gene: -
J gene: TRBJ1-1
clone size: few
V gene: TRBV19

CDR3 protein: CASSLNRNMNTEAFF
CDR3 DNA: TGTGCCAGCAGTTTAAACAGGAACATGAACACTGAAGCTTTCTTT
D gene: -
J gene: TRBJ1-1
clone size: -
V gene: TRBV27

CDR3 protein: CASSLNRDKFSSTDTQYF
CDR3 DNA: TGTGCCAGCAGCTTGAACAGGGACAAATTTTCTAGCACAGATACGCAGTATTTT
D gene: -
J gene: TRBJ2-3
clone size: -
V gene: TRBV5-6

CDR3 protein: CASSLGGGNSPLHF
CDR3 DNA: TGTGCCAGCAGCTTGGGGGGAGGGAATTCACCCCTCCACTTT
D gene: -
J gene: TRBJ1-6
clone size: -
V gene: TRBV5-5

CDR3 protein: CASSLTENRAEAFF
CDR3 DNA: TGCGCCAGCAGCTTGACAGAAAACAGGGCTGAAGCTTTCTTT
D gene: -
J gene: TRBJ1-1
clone size: -
V gene: TRBV5-1

CDR3 protein: CATSDVAQGENEQYF
CDR3 DNA: TGTGCCACCAGTGACGTGGCACAGGGGGAAAACGAGCAGTACTTC
D gene: TRBD1
J gene: TRBJ2-7
clone size: -
V gene: TRBV24-1

CDR3 protein: CASSPLATEQFF
CDR3 DNA: TGTGCCAGCAGCCCCCTAGCAACTGAGCAGTTCTTC
D gene: -
J gene: TRBJ2-1
clone size: -
V gene: TRBV11-2

CDR3 protein: CASFHWDSNQPQHF
CDR3 DNA: TGTGCCAGCTTTCACTGGGACAGTAATCAGCCCCAGCATTTT
D gene: TRBD1
J gene: TRBJ1-5
clone size: -
V gene: TRBV6-5